The present T cell receptor beta chain was sequenced within a study of cytomegalovirus exposure and HLA in healthy donors. Study-wide background: Around 180 million T cells yielded around 120 million unique TCR beta sequences in earlier analysis.

V lost 0 bases and J 5 bases, leaving 10 bases between the germline ends. This CDR3 has 15 residues. Germline assignment: CDR1 MNHNY and CDR2 SVGAGI (reference sequence). Both 60 Vbeta primers and 13 Jbeta primers went into the PCR. Assay: immunoSEQ multiplex PCR; the TCRdb copy retains only in-frame clones and omits some. This sample has 110,000 to 150,000 clones, with less than 90% found just once. Notes on this clone: Antigen unknown.

Study-wide results and limits: Per a later analysis, approximately 16,000 TCR beta sequences showed association with HLA alleles at 0.05 false discovery rate.

This clonotype originated in a boy between 2 and 10 years old in good health and CMV-seronegative. Sequencing input: PBMCs. V is TRBV6-6 and J is TRBJ2-2; TRBD2 is a possible D gene (5 bases). CDR3 coding DNA: TGTGCCAGCAGTTACTCTCCTCCGGGAACCGGGGAGCTGTTTTTT. Protein: CASSYSPPGTGELFF.